The 27 T cell receptor beta chains presented below share a single source sample, sequenced in a study of beta chain features in type 1 diabetes. The whole isolated RNA underwent reverse transcription, so sequencing captured expressed TCRB transcripts. The table came from immunoSEQ multiplex PCR; TCRdb's copy has only in-frame clones and leaves some out. Of just over 450,000 clones listed, approximately 31% were seen once; the top ten hold about 0.06%. Source material: naive CD4+ T cells from blood. These receptor sequences come from a man aged 18 to 29 in good health.

This clone was seen once. The rearrangement joins TRBV5-4 to TRBJ1-2; D is uncertain. The CDR3 is 13 amino acids. Germline lookup yields CDR1 SGHNT and CDR2 YYREEE (reference sequence). V dropped 0 bases and J dropped 7 bases, with 10 bases sitting between them. The CDR3 spells CASSLDALPGYTF. CDR3 in DNA: TGTGCCAGCAGCTTGGACGCCCTACCTGGCTACACCTTC.

V gene TRBV5-1 combines with J gene TRBJ2-7; D uncertain. The CDR3 consists of 13 residues. V was pared by 1 base and J by 2 bases, with 7 bases between. Germline CDR1 reads SGHRS; CDR2 reads YFSETQ. The CDR3, as DNA: TGCGCCAGCAGCTTGATCGCAACCTACGAGCAGTACTTC. Protein sequence: CASSLIATYEQYF.

The rearrangement joins TRBV25-1 to TRBJ1-2; D is perhaps TRBD1 (6 bases). Germline lookup yields CDR1 MGHDK and CDR2 SYGVNS. The CDR3 contains 15 residues. Trimming removed 9 bases from V and 2 bases from J, with 19 bases in between. CDR3 sequence: CASQGAGHHNYGYTF. CDR3 DNA sequence: TGTGCCAGTCAAGGGGCGGGACACCACAACTATGGCTACACCTTC.

This clone was observed a single time. The chain combines TRBV9 with TRBJ2-5; D is unresolved. This CDR3 spans 13 amino acids. Trimming left V 0 bases short and J 5 bases short, with 8 bases between. Germline CDR1 and CDR2: SGDLS and YYNGEE. CDR3 residues: CASSVDDGETQYF. The CDR3 DNA reads TGTGCCAGCAGCGTAGATGACGGGGAGACCCAGTACTTC.

The chain combines TRBV2 with TRBJ2-5; the D gene is possibly TRBD2 (5 bases). Trimming took 8 bases from V and 4 from J, leaving 11 bases between them. The CDR3 is 12 amino acids. In germline, CDR1 is SNHLY, CDR2 FYNNEI. The DNA of the CDR3 is TGTGCCAGCTCCTCAGGAGGAGAGACCCAGTACTTC. Translating gives CASSSGGETQYF.

This sequence joins TRBV30 and TRBJ1-5, with D uncertain. The germline CDR1 and CDR2 sequences are GTSNPN and SVGIG (reference sequence). The CDR3 spans 13 residues. Trimming cost V 6 bases and J 2 bases, with 11 bases left between them. The chain's CDR3 is CACSERGNQPQHF. DNA for the CDR3: TGTGCCTGTTCCGAACGGGGCAATCAGCCCCAGCATTTT.

In regard to this clone: Other DNA variants within this sample encode the same CDR3. The chain recombines TRBV30 with TRBJ2-1, with 8 positions matching TRBD1. J gave up 7 bases and V 1 base, and 3 bases lay outside the gene matches. CDR1 is GTSNPN and CDR2 is SVGIG in the germline V gene (reference sequence). The CDR3 is made up of 13 amino acids. This CDR3 reads CAWSGTGRNEQFF. The CDR3, as DNA: TGTGCCTGGAGTGGGACAGGGAGGAATGAGCAGTTCTTC.

The chain recombines TRBV6-5 with TRBJ2-2; 8 nucleotides align to TRBD2. V lost 0 bases and J lost 2; bases outside the gene matches: 2. Germline assignment: CDR1 MNHEY and CDR2 SVGAGI. CDR3 length equals 16 residues. As DNA, the CDR3 is TGTGCCAGCAGTTACTCGTTAGCGGGAAACACCGGGGAGCTGTTTTTT. This gives the protein CASSYSLAGNTGELFF.

The chain is built from TRBV7-2 and TRBJ2-7; 8 nucleotides agree with TRBD1. V shed 5 bases and J 0 bases; nucleotides not matched to a gene: 9. Germline V CDR1 and CDR2: SGHTA, FQGNSA. This CDR3 contains 16 residues. CDR3 protein: CASSTWDRRSSYEQYF. The CDR3 coding sequence is TGTGCCAGCAGCACTTGGGACAGGAGGAGCTCCTACGAGCAGTACTTC.

The V and J genes are TRBV25-1 and TRBJ1-1; the D is unclear. The germline gives CDR1 MGHDK, CDR2 SYGVNS. This CDR3 spans 13 amino acids. The V gene lost 6 bases and the J gene lost 0 bases, with 8 bases spanning the gap. The CDR3 loop is CASRDYMNTEAFF. CDR3 bases: TGTGCCAGCAGGGATTACATGAACACTGAAGCTTTCTTT.

In this sample, this clone turned up once. The chain couples TRBV6-5 to TRBJ2-7, with D perhaps matching TRBD2 (6 bases). V lost 6 bases to trimming and J lost 2 bases, with 17 bases between them. This CDR3 has 15 amino acids. Germline-derived CDR1 and CDR2 are MNHEY and SVGAGI. In DNA, the CDR3 is TGTGCCAGCAGGTTTACAGGTGGGAGGACCTACGAGCAGTACTTC. Protein sequence: CASRFTGGRTYEQYF.

V usage is TRBV19 and J usage is TRBJ1-5; no definite D call. Looked up from germline, CDR1 is LNHDA and CDR2 is SQIVND (reference sequence). The V gene lost 2 bases and the J gene lost 4 bases, with 12 bases spanning the gap. The CDR3 has 15 residues. In DNA, the CDR3 is TGTGCCAGTAGTATATCTCCTGTTGGTAATCAGCCCCAGCATTTT. Its protein is CASSISPVGNQPQHF. Using reference TRBV19 and TRBJ1-5 for the parts outside the CDR3, the full variable domain is DGGITQSPKYLFRKEGQNVTLSCEQNLNHDAMYWYRQDPGQGLRLIYYSQIVNDFQKGDIAEGYSVSREKKESFPLTVTSAQKNPTAFYLCASSISPVGNQPQHFGDGTRLSIL.

The chain joins TRBV7-6 to TRBJ2-5; D gene uncertain. Germline V CDR1 and CDR2: SGHVS, FNYEAQ. The CDR3 sequence is 12 residues long. The V end was cut by 6 bases, the J end by 5 bases, with 10 bases between. CDR3 nucleotides: TGTGCCAGCAGTGGTCCGCGGGAGACCCAGTACTTC. It specifies CASSGPRETQYF. Variable domain in full (rest from reference TRBV7-6 and TRBJ2-5): GAGVSQSPRYKVTKRGQDVALRCDPISGHVSLYWYRQALGQGPEFLTYFNYEAQQDKSGLPNDRFSAERPEGSISTLTIQRTEQRDSAMYRCASSGPRETQYFGPGTRLLVL.

This clone has more than one count but fewer than ten. V is TRBV12-2 and J is TRBJ2-7; TRBD2 reflects the table's D call only, with no check against the DNA. TRBV12-2 is labeled a pseudogene. The CDR3 spans 15 residues. The CDR3 sequence: CASRFFRTSVPEQYF. As DNA, the CDR3 is TGTGCAAGTCGCTTCTTCCGGACTAGCGTTCCCGAGCAGTACTTC.

This chain connects TRBV5-1 to TRBJ1-1; no clear D gene. This CDR3 is built from 16 residues. With 0 bases removed from V and 0 bases from J, the gap between germline ends came to 12 bases. From germline, CDR1 is SGHRS and CDR2 YFSETQ. CDR3 in amino acids: CASSLGVGLMNTEAFF. CDR3 nucleotides: TGCGCCAGCAGCTTGGGTGTGGGCCTTATGAACACTGAAGCTTTCTTT.

This clone has a handful of counts. CDR3 sequence (DNA): TGTGCCAGCAGTAAACGGGAGTACTACGAGCAGTACTTC. Translation gives CASSKREYYEQYF. The V call is TRBV27, the J call TRBJ2-7, with D maybe TRBD2 (6 bases). The V and J ends lost 5 bases and 3 bases respectively, with 11 bases between them. Germline V gene sequence: CDR1 MNHEY, CDR2 SMNVEV (reference sequence). The CDR3 has 13 residues.

This clone turned up a few times. The chain carries TRBV13 and TRBJ2-1; 11 bases agree with TRBD1. The CDR3 is made up of 16 amino acids. The J segment lost 6 bases and the V segment lost 3 bases, leaving 7 bases of the junction unmatched. Germline CDR1 is PRHDT and CDR2 is FYEKMQ (reference sequence). The CDR3 DNA follows: TGTGCCAGCAGCTTTGGGACAGGGGGTTACCTCAATGAGCAGTTCTTC. It encodes CASSFGTGGYLNEQFF.

The V call is TRBV5-4, the J call TRBJ2-1; TRBD1 matches 9 bases. The CDR3 sequence is 14 residues long. After removal of 2 bases from V and 6 bases from J, the junction contained 3 bases not matched to a gene. Germline V gives CDR1 SGHNT, CDR2 YYREEE (reference sequence). In DNA, the CDR3 is TGTGCCAGCAGCTTATACAGGGGGCCCAATGAGCAGTTCTTC. This sequence encodes CASSLYRGPNEQFF.

Here the CDR3 reads CASRRQGGDYEQYF. The CDR3 DNA follows: TGTGCCAGCAGGCGACAGGGGGGCGACTACGAGCAGTACTTC. The chain carries TRBV6-6 and TRBJ2-7; 9 bases map to TRBD1. CDR1 is MNHNY, CDR2 SVGAGI, per germline (reference sequence). This CDR3 contains 14 residues. Trimming removed 6 bases from V and 3 bases from J; junction bases left unmatched: 6.

This clone was seen only a few times. CDR3 sequence: CASSRSGRDTQYF. The CDR3 bases are TGTGCCAGCAGCAGGTCTGGGCGGGATACGCAGTATTTT. The gene calls are TRBV6-5 and TRBJ2-3, with unresolved D. Deletions cut 6 bases from V and 6 bases from J, with 13 bases between. CDR3 length equals 13 residues. CDR1 and CDR2 from the germline V gene are MNHEY and SVGAGI.

The V and J genes are TRBV7-7 and TRBJ2-1; 9 positions match TRBD2. From germline, CDR1 is SSHAT and CDR2 FNYEAQ (reference sequence). With 5 bases clipped from V and 7 bases from J, the junction kept 9 bases outside the gene matches. This CDR3 contains 15 residues. The CDR3 DNA follows: TGTGCCAGCAGCGCGTCGCGCGGGAGGGGGAATGAGCAGTTCTTC. Its translation is CASSASRGRGNEQFF.

This chain joins TRBV7-9 and TRBJ1-3; the D is unclear. The CDR3 is 14 amino acids. Trimming left V 1 base short and J 0 bases short, with 4 bases between. Germline CDR1 reads SEHNR; CDR2 reads FQNEAQ (reference sequence). The CDR3 reads CASSLGGSGNTIYF. For the CDR3, the DNA is TGTGCCAGCAGCTTAGGAGGCTCTGGAAACACCATATATTTT.

The J gene is TRBJ1-2, the V gene TRBV29-1, with D hard to call. The V end was cut by 5 bases, the J end by 7 bases, with 14 bases between. Germline CDR1 and CDR2: SQVTM and ANQGSEA. This CDR3 spans 12 amino acids. The CDR3 bases are TGCAGCGTTCCTAGGACGTCAAGTGGCTACACCTTC. Translated: CSVPRTSSGYTF.

The V and J genes are TRBV15 and TRBJ2-7; 14 bases align to TRBD2. The CDR3 covers 17 residues. V lost 1 base, J lost 0 bases, and 2 bases stayed unmatched. The germline V gene encodes CDR1 LNHNV and CDR2 YYDKDF (reference sequence). The CDR3, as DNA: TGTGCCACCAGCAGAGGACTAGCGGGAGGGAGCTCCTACGAGCAGTACTTC. Amino acids: CATSRGLAGGSSYEQYF.

V and J are TRBV18 and TRBJ2-7; maybe TRBD1 (6 bases). V was shortened by 3 bases and J by 6 bases, with 12 bases between the two germline ends. The germline V gene has CDR1 KGHSH and CDR2 LQKENI. CDR3 length: 13 residues. CDR3 in DNA: TGTGCCAGCTCACCGGACAGCCCGGGCGAGCAGTACTTC. Its translation is CASSPDSPGEQYF.

The chain couples TRBV6-5 to TRBJ2-3; 9 bases fit TRBD2. Trimming at V came to 0 bases and at J to 4 bases, leaving 2 bases not matched to a gene. The V gene's germline CDR1 is MNHEY and CDR2 SVGAGI. CDR3 length: 15 amino acids. Here the CDR3 DNA reads TGTGCCAGCAGTTACTCTAGCGGGAGAGCAGATACGCAGTATTTT. This sequence encodes CASSYSSGRADTQYF.

The chain has TRBV28 and TRBJ2-7, with D unresolved. Trimming shortened V by 2 bases and J by 0 bases, and 8 bases separated the two germline ends. CDR1 MDHEN and CDR2 SYDVKM come from the germline V gene. The CDR3 is made up of 14 amino acids. In nucleotides, the CDR3 is TGTGCCAGCAGTTTAAGGCTTTTCTCCTACGAGCAGTACTTC. Translating gives CASSLRLFSYEQYF.